The 3 T cell receptor beta chains presented below share a single source sample, sequenced in a study of Ad26.COV2.S vaccination and SARS-CoV-2 variants. Assay: immunoSEQ multiplex PCR; the TCRdb copy retains only in-frame clones and omits some. The sample comprises about 400,000 clones, roughly four fifths of which are singletons, and roughly 7.4% rests with the top ten. Treatment described: approximately 18 received Ad26.COV2.S at low or high dose, single or two shots; 5 received placebo; per-sample allocation not given. After the first vaccine or placebo injection, samples were drawn on day 63. The material was peripheral blood, obtained in a trial of Ad26.COV2.S vaccine versus placebo. All receptors derive from a person between 18 and 59 years old who received the Ad26.COV2.S COVID-19 vaccine or a placebo.

This rearrangement joins TRBV10-3 to TRBJ1-1; TRBD1 agrees at 12 bases. Germline CDR1 reads ENHRY; CDR2 reads SYGVKD. The CDR3 spans 17 residues. With 6 bases clipped from V and 5 bases from J, the junction kept 13 bases outside the gene matches. The CDR3 reads CAISSGTGGALSTEAFF. In nucleotides, the CDR3 is TGTGCCATCAGCTCTGGGACAGGGGGCGCTTTAAGTACTGAAGCTTTCTTT.

This clone was seen a single time. The V gene is TRBV21-1, the J gene TRBJ2-1; TRBD2, the table's D call, lacks a check against the DNA. TRBV21-1 is annotated as a pseudogene. The CDR3 contains 18 residues. The DNA of the CDR3 is TGTGCCAGCGCAGGGGGGACTAGCGGGAGAAACGTGGCAGGTGAGCAGTTCTTC. It translates to CASAGGTSGRNVAGEQFF.

This clone appeared a few times. The V and J genes are TRBV27 and TRBJ1-3; D is unclear. V was clipped by 11 bases and J by 7 bases, with 3 bases between them. The germline V gene has CDR1 MNHEY and CDR2 SMNVEV (reference sequence). The CDR3 is 8 amino acids. The DNA for the CDR3 is TGTGCCCAGAACACCATATATTTT. It yields the protein CAQNTIYF.